Below, 21 T cell receptor beta chains from the same sample are listed, as sequenced in a study of OX40 agonist ivuxolimab in advanced cancers. This table comes from immunoSEQ multiplex PCR, and its TCRdb copy is limited to in-frame clones, with some not included. The sample lists tens of thousands of clones, about 92% seen once, with roughly 0.53% in the top ten. The input for sequencing was CD4+ or CD8+ T cells sorted from blood, taken in a trial of the OX40 agonist ivuxolimab. Source of these receptors: an adult with an advanced solid tumor such as melanoma, head and neck, liver or kidney cancer.

The V call is TRBV30, the J call TRBJ2-7; 10 nucleotides align to TRBD2. This CDR3 has 15 amino acids. The germline gives CDR1 GTSNPN, CDR2 SVGIG (reference sequence). V lost 4 bases, J lost 4 bases, and 10 bases stayed unmatched. CDR3 nucleotide sequence: TGTGCCTGGACGACAGGTAGCGGGAGGTGGTACGAGCAGTACTTC. It specifies CAWTTGSGRWYEQYF. Full variable domain (rest looked up from reference TRBV30 and TRBJ2-7): SQTIHQWPATLVQPVGSPLSLECTVEGTSNPNLYWYRQAAGRGLQLLFYSVGIGQISSEVPQNLSASRPQDRQFILSSKKLLLSDSGFYLCAWTTGSGRWYEQYFGPGTRLTVT.

The chain uses TRBV30 and TRBJ1-2; 11 bases map to TRBD1. The CDR3 sequence is 15 residues long. Germline CDR1 reads GTSNPN; CDR2 reads SVGIG (reference sequence). Losses at the gene ends were 4 bases for V and 1 base for J; bases not matched to a gene: 5. The CDR3 DNA reads TGTGCCTGGACAGGGACAGGGGGGTTTAACTATGGCTACACCTTC. Translating it yields CAWTGTGGFNYGYTF.

The genes are TRBV5-1 and TRBJ1-2; 7 bases are a match to TRBD1. The CDR3 sequence is 15 residues long. After removal of 4 bases from V and 4 bases from J, the junction contained 10 bases not matched to a gene. Germline V gene data show CDR1 as SGHRS and CDR2 as YFSETQ. The CDR3, as DNA: TGCGCCAGCAGCCCCCGTGGAGGGGGCACCTATGGCTACACCTTC. Protein product: CASSPRGGGTYGYTF. Full variable domain (remainder filled in from reference TRBV5-1 and TRBJ1-2): KAGVTQTPRYLIKTRGQQVTLSCSPISGHRSVSWYQQTPGQGLQFLFEYFSETQRNKGNFPGRFSGRQFSNSRSEMNVSTLELGDSALYLCASSPRGGGTYGYTFGSGTRLTVV.

On this clone itself: The junction departs from the called germline gene at one end, perhaps through a read error. This chain joins TRBV30 and TRBJ2-7; 10 bases are shared with TRBD2. Germline CDR1 is GTSNPN and CDR2 is SVGIG (reference sequence). This CDR3 comprises 16 residues. The chain's CDR3 is CTWSVHGSGRRYEQYF. For the CDR3, the DNA is TGTACCTGGAGTGTACATGGTAGCGGGAGGAGGTACGAGCAGTACTTC.

The chain recombines TRBV20-1 with TRBJ1-2; D remains unclear. CDR1 is DFQATT, CDR2 SNEGSKA, per germline (reference sequence). This CDR3 has 11 residues. Trimming pared 0 bases from V and 13 bases from J, leaving 12 bases between. The CDR3 DNA follows: TGCAGTGCTAGAGATGAGGGCACCATCACCTTC. Its protein product is CSARDEGTITF.

In this sample, this clone turned up once. The V gene is TRBV7-6, the J gene TRBJ2-1; D is possibly TRBD1 or TRBD2 (5 bases each). Trimming removed 5 bases from V and 14 bases from J, with 22 bases in between. The germline CDR1 and CDR2 sequences are SGHVS and FNYEAQ. The CDR3 runs to 14 residues. The CDR3 protein is CASSPSSGSGSKFF. CDR3 nucleotide sequence: TGTGCCAGCAGCCCGAGCTCAGGGAGTGGCAGTAAGTTCTTC. The variable domain in full, completed from reference TRBV7-6 and TRBJ2-1, reads GAGVSQSPRYKVTKRGQDVALRCDPISGHVSLYWYRQALGQGPEFLTYFNYEAQQDKSGLPNDRFSAERPEGSISTLTIQRTEQRDSAMYRCASSPSSGSGSKFFGPGTRLTVL.

This chain uses TRBV5-8 with TRBJ2-7; D gene unclear. Germline loops: CDR1 SGHTS, CDR2 YDEGEE. This CDR3 is 12 amino acids long. V lost 1 base and J lost 3, with 5 bases in between. In nucleotides, the CDR3 is TGTGCCAGCAGCTTGTCCGACTACGAGCAGTACTTC. Protein sequence: CASSLSDYEQYF.

This chain links TRBV30 with TRBJ2-4; TRBD2 aligns across 8 bases. CDR1 and CDR2 (germline): GTSNPN, SVGIG (reference sequence). This CDR3 comprises 13 residues. Trimming removed 0 bases from V and 12 bases from J; junction bases left unmatched: 7. The DNA for the CDR3 is TGTGCCTGGAGTGTTTCAGCGGGGGTCACTCAGTACTTC. Translation: CAWSVSAGVTQYF.

In this sample, this clone turned up once. The chain has TRBV6-4 and TRBJ1-1; D not resolved. Per the germline V gene, CDR1 is MRHNA and CDR2 is SNTAGT. This CDR3 comprises 18 residues. Trimming took 0 bases from V and 4 from J, leaving 21 bases between them. The CDR3 reads CASSDSKGFGFWSTEAFF. CDR3 coding DNA: TGTGCCAGCAGTGACTCGAAGGGCTTTGGGTTTTGGAGCACTGAAGCTTTCTTT.

This chain links TRBV28 with TRBJ1-5; D remains ambiguous. This CDR3 has 11 amino acids. Germline V gene data show CDR1 as MDHEN and CDR2 as SYDVKM. V was trimmed by 3 bases and J by 7 bases, leaving 4 bases between them. CDR3: CASSLYQPQHF. The CDR3 DNA reads TGTGCCAGCAGTTTGTACCAGCCCCAGCATTTT.

This chain joins TRBV7-3 and TRBJ2-7; TRBD1 agrees at 7 bases. The trim removed 5 bases at V and 4 bases at J, leaving 8 bases unmatched. The CDR3 covers 14 residues. The V gene's germline CDR1 is SGHTA and CDR2 FQGTGA. The CDR3: CASSPTGRMYEQYF. CDR3 DNA: TGTGCCAGCAGCCCGACAGGGCGTATGTACGAGCAGTACTTC. The full variable domain, completed using reference TRBV7-3 and TRBJ2-7, is GAGVSQTPSNKVTEKGKYVELRCDPISGHTALYWYRQSLGQGPEFLIYFQGTGAADDSGLPNDRFFAVRPEGSVSTLKIQRTERGDSAVYLCASSPTGRMYEQYFGPGTRLTVT.

The chain links TRBV19 to TRBJ1-5, with TRBD1 identical over 12 bases. CDR3 size: 15 residues. J was trimmed by 5 bases and V by 7 bases; bases with no gene match: 6. The germline gives CDR1 LNHDA, CDR2 SQIVND (reference sequence). The CDR3 is CASTKGQGADQPQHF. For the CDR3, the DNA is TGTGCCAGTACCAAGGGACAGGGGGCGGATCAGCCCCAGCATTTT.

This chain links TRBV4-1 with TRBJ2-1; D might be TRBD1 (7 bases). Germline V lookup: CDR1 MGHRA, CDR2 YSYEKL. The CDR3 sequence is 12 residues long. V lost 6 bases and J lost 10, with 13 bases in between. CDR3 protein: CASRPSGGEQFF. The CDR3 DNA reads TGCGCCAGCAGGCCATCAGGGGGGGAGCAGTTCTTC.

This rearrangement joins TRBV19 to TRBJ2-2; the D is unclear. Trimming pared 5 bases from V and 4 bases from J, leaving 17 bases between. The CDR3 sequence is 16 residues long. CDR1 is LNHDA, CDR2 SQIVND, per germline (reference sequence). CDR3 nucleotides: TGTGCCAGTAGTCCCGAGACTCGACCGGGCACCGGGGAGCTGTTTTTT. Protein: CASSPETRPGTGELFF.

As for this clone: Its ends do not fully match the called genes, so a read error is possible. The gene calls are TRBV5-5 and TRBJ2-7; either TRBD1 or TRBD2 may fit D (6 bases each). Germline V gene lookup returns CDR1 SGHKS and CDR2 YYEKEE (reference sequence). This CDR3 is 12 amino acids long. The CDR3 protein is CASSSRDTALNF. For the CDR3, the DNA is TGTGCCAGCAGCTCGCGGGACACAGCTTTGAACTTC.

This chain joins TRBV6-6 and TRBJ1-2; 7 bases are a match to TRBD1. Germline CDR1 is MNHNY and CDR2 is SVGAGI (reference sequence). V lost 0 bases to trimming and J lost 4 bases; unmatched junction nucleotides: 5. The CDR3 has 15 residues. CDR3 nucleotide sequence: TGTGCCAGCAGTTACTCTATCCGGGACAGCTATGGCTACACCTTC. Translated, it gives CASSYSIRDSYGYTF.

The chain couples TRBV11-3 to TRBJ2-1; D gene uncertain. The CDR3 consists of 14 residues. V was cut by 1 base and J by 8 bases, with 12 bases left in between. Per the germline V gene, CDR1 is SGHNT and CDR2 is YENEEA. In DNA, the CDR3 is TGTGCCAGCAGCTTAGGTCAGCCTCTGGATGAGCAGTTCTTC. As protein: CASSLGQPLDEQFF.

The chain recombines TRBV5-4 with TRBJ2-2; 9 bases line up with TRBD2. CDR1 is SGHNT and CDR2 is YYREEE in the germline V gene (reference sequence). This CDR3 region has 16 residues. Trimming at V came to 1 base and at J to 2 bases, leaving 3 bases not matched to a gene. The DNA for the CDR3 is TGTGCCAGCAGCTTGCCAGCGGGGGGCAACACCGGGGAGCTGTTTTTT. It yields the protein CASSLPAGGNTGELFF.

The chain couples TRBV6-6 to TRBJ1-2; tentative D call: TRBD1 (6 bases). The CDR3 covers 14 residues. Germline V lookup: CDR1 MNHNY, CDR2 SVGAGI (reference sequence). Trimming removed 6 bases at V and 8 bases at J, with 19 bases between. The CDR3 spells CASRETDRLRGYTF. CDR3 sequence (DNA): TGTGCCAGCAGGGAAACCGACAGGCTCAGGGGCTACACCTTC.

The J gene is TRBJ2-1, the V gene TRBV5-4; TRBD2 matches at 8 bases. The CDR3 is made up of 16 amino acids. V shed 0 bases and J 8 bases; nucleotides not matched to a gene: 10. Germline V gives CDR1 SGHNT, CDR2 YYREEE (reference sequence). CDR3 nucleotide sequence: TGTGCCAGCAGCTTGGATTCTTTACTAGCGGTGGATGAGCAGTTCTTC. Its translation is CASSLDSLLAVDEQFF.

This chain uses TRBV27 with TRBJ1-2; D not certain. The CDR3 totals 13 residues. V was cut by 0 bases and J by 3 bases, with 5 bases left in between. Germline-derived CDR1 and CDR2 are MNHEY and SMNVEV (reference sequence). DNA of the CDR3: TGTGCCAGCAGTTTATCAGGGTACTATGGCTACACCTTC. Its translation: CASSLSGYYGYTF.